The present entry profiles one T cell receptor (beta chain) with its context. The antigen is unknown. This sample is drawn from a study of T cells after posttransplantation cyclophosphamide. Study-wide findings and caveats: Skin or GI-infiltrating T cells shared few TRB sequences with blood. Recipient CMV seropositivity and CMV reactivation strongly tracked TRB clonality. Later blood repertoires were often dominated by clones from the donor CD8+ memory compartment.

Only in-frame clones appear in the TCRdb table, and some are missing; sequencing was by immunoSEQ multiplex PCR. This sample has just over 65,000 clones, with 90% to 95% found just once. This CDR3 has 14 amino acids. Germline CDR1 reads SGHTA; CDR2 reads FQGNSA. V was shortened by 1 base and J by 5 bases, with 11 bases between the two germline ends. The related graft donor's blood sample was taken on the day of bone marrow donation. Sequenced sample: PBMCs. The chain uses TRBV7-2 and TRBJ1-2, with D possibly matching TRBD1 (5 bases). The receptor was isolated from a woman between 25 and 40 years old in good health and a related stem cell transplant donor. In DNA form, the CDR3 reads TGTGCCAGCAGCTTAGGTGCGGGGGTTTATGGCTACACCTTC. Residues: CASSLGAGVYGYTF.